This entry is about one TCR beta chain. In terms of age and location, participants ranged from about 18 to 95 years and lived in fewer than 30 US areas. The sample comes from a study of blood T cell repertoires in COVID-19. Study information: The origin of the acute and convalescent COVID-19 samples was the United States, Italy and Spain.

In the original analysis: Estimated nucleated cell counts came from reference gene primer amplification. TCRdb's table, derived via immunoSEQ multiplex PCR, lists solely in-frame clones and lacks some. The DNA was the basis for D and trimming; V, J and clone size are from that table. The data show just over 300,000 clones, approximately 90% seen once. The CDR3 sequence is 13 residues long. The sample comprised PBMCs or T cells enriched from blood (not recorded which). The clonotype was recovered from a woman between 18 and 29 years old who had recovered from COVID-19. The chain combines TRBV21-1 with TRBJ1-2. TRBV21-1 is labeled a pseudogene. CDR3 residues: CASSKGRGGGYTF. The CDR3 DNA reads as TGTGCCAGCAGCAAAGGCCGGGGAGGGGGCTACACCTTC.